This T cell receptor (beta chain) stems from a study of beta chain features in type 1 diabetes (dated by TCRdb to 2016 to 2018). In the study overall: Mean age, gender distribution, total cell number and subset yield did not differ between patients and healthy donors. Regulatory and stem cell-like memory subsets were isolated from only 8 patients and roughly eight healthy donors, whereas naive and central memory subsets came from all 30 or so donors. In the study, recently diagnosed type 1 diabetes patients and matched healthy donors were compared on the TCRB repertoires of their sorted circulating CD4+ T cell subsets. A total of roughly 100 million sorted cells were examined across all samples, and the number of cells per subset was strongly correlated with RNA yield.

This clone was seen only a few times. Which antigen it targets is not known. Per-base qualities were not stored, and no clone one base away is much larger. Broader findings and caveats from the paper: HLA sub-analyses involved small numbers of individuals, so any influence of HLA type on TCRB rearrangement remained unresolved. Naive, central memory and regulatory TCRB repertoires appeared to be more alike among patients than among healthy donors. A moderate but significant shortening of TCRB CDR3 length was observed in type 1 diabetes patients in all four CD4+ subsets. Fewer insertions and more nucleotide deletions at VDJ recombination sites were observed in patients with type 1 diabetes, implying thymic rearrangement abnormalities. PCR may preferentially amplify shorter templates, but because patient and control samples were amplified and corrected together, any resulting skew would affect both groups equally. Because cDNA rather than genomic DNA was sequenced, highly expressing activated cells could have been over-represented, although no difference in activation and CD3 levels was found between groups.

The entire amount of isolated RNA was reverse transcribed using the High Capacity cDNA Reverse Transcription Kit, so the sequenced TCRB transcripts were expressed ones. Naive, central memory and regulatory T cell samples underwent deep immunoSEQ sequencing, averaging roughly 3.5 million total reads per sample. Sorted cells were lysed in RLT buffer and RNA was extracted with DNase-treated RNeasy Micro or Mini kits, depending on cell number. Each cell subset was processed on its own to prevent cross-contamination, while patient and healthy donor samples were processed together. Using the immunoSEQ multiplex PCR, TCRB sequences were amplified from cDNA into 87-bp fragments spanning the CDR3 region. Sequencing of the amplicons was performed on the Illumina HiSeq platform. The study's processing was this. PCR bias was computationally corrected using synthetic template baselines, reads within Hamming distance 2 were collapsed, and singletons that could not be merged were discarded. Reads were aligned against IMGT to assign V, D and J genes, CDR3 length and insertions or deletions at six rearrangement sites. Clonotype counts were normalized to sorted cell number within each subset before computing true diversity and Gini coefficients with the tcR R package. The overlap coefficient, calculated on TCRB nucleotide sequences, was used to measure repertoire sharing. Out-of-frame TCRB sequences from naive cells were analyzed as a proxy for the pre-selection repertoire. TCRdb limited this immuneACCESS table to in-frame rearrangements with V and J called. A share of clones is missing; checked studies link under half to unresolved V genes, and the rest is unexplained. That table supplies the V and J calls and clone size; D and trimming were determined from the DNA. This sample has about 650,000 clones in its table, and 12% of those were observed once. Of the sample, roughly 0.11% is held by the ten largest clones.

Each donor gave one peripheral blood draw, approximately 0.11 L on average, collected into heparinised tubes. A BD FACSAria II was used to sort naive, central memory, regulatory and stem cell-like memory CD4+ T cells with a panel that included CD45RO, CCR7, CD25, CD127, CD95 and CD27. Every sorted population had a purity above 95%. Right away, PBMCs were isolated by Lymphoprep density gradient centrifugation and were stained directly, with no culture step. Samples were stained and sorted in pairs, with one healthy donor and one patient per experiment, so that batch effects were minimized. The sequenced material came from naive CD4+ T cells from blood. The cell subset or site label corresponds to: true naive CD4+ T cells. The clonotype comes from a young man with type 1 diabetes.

The nucleotide sequence is given as TGTGCCAGCAGTTTTGGTGGGCCCCAGCATTTT. This translates into CASSFGGPQHF. The chain joins TRBV28 to TRBJ1-5; the D gene assignment is ambiguous. V sheds 3 bases and J sheds 9 bases, leaving 6 bases between their ends. Taken from the germline V gene, the CDR1 and CDR2 loops are MDHEN and SYDVKM. Spanning cysteine to phenylalanine, the CDR3 consists of 11 amino acids. The retained sequence is limited to the CDR3, 33 bases, with the frame set at the first base.